These T cell receptor beta chains were read from a single sample in a study of identical twins. TCRdb reprocessed the 5' RACE reads with MiXCR, giving one entry per CDR3 protein. This table holds 420,000 or so distinct CDR3 sequences, under 20% found once. Sequencing was performed on naive T cells sorted from blood. The origin of the receptors is a man in his fifties in good health. Both conserved end residues are part of each CDR3. The D gene is left open where the match is weak. Clone size is given for some rows only: seen once, a few or many times, or a class if the clone is expanded.

D gene,J gene,clone size,V gene,CDR3 length,CDR3 DNA,CDR3 protein
TRBD2,TRBJ2-5,-,TRBV20-1,16,TGCAGTGCTAGAGATAGCGGGAGTATGAGTTGGGAGACCCAGTACTTC,CSARDSGSMSWETQYF
TRBD1,TRBJ2-7,many,TRBV12-3/TRBV12-4,13,TGCGCCAGCAGCCCAGGGGGCTCCTACGAGCAGTACTTC,CASSPGGSYEQYF
TRBD1,TRBJ2-1,-,TRBV7-8,18,TGTGCCAGCTTCCCCGTGGGGACAGGTCCACCAAATTACAATGAGCAGTTCTTC,CASFPVGTGPPNYNEQFF
TRBD1,TRBJ2-5,many,TRBV6-1,13,TGTGCCACCAAAGGGACAGGGACGGAGACCCAGTACTTC,CATKGTGTETQYF
TRBD2,TRBJ2-7,-,TRBV6-5,15,TGTGCCAGCAGTTACTCCCTAGCGGGGGGGTACGGGCAGTACTTC,CASSYSLAGGYGQYF
-,TRBJ1-2,few,TRBV4-1,14,TGCGCCAGCAGCCGGGGGGACACTGACTATGGCTACACCTTC,CASSRGDTDYGYTF
-,TRBJ1-1,few,TRBV15,14,TGTGCCACCAGCAGAGGCGGGGGGTACACTGAAGCTTTCTTT,CATSRGGGYTEAFF
-,TRBJ1-2,few,TRBV24-1,16,TGTGCCACCAGTGAAACCGGCGGGGACACCAGCTATGGCTACACCTTC,CATSETGGDTSYGYTF
TRBD2,TRBJ2-1,many,TRBV28,14,TGTGCCAGCAGCCCGTCCGGGACTAGCTTTGAGCAGTTCTTC,CASSPSGTSFEQFF
TRBD1,TRBJ2-1,-,TRBV7-9,15,TGTGCCAGCAGCACAACAGGGGGCGCGTCGGTTGAGCAGTTCTTC,CASSTTGGASVEQFF
TRBD1,TRBJ1-5,-,TRBV28,17,TGTGCCAGCAGTTTGTTATCCGGGACAGGGGACAATCAGCCCCAGCATTTT,CASSLLSGTGDNQPQHF